The rows below give T cell receptor beta chains drawn from one sample of a study of blood T cell repertoires in COVID-19. Sequencing used immunoSEQ multiplex PCR; TCRdb keeps in-frame clones, though not all of them. The sample carries fewer than 250,000 clones, around four fifths recorded once. Material: peripheral blood. The receptors here all came from a woman in her fifties or sixties with active or convalescent COVID-19. The CDR3 runs from the conserved cysteine through the conserved F or W. Each record gives: V gene, J gene, clone size, D gene, CDR3 DNA, CDR3 protein. D genes are given only for firm matches. Clone size, where shown, is once, few, many, or a class for clones that have expanded.

V: TRBV11-3; J: TRBJ2-1; size: .; D: TRBD2; DNA: TGTGCCAGCAGCTTATCTGGACTAGCGGCCAATGAGCAGTTCTTC; CDR3: CASSLSGLAANEQFF
V: TRBV7-3; J: TRBJ2-1; size: .; D: TRBD2; DNA: TGTGCCAGGTTAGCGGGAGGGCCGGATGATGAGCAGTTCTTC; CDR3: CARLAGGPDDEQFF
V: TRBV7-8; J: TRBJ1-5; size: few; D: .; DNA: TGTGCCAGCAGCCCGATCCAGGGGATCAGTCAGCCCCAGCATTTT; CDR3: CASSPIQGISQPQHF
V: TRBV6-5; J: TRBJ1-5; size: .; D: .; DNA: TGTGCCAGCAAGACAGGAGATCAGCCCCAGCATTTT; CDR3: CASKTGDQPQHF
V: TRBV2; J: TRBJ1-1; size: .; D: .; DNA: TGTGCCAGCAGTGAATTCCTCCGGGGGGGGAGCACTGAAGCTTTCTTT; CDR3: CASSEFLRGGSTEAFF
V: TRBV5-1; J: TRBJ2-7; size: .; D: TRBD2; DNA: TGCGCCAGCAGCTTGGTAGCGGGGTCCTACGAGCAGTACTTC; CDR3: CASSLVAGSYEQYF
V: TRBV2; J: TRBJ2-5; size: .; D: .; DNA: TGTGCCAGCAGACTAGGAGAAGAGACCCAGTACTTC; CDR3: CASRLGEETQYF
V: TRBV19; J: TRBJ1-5; size: once; D: TRBD1; DNA: TGTGCCAGTAGCCGCGGGACAGGGTCCAATCAGCCCCAGCATTTT; CDR3: CASSRGTGSNQPQHF
V: TRBV18; J: TRBJ2-5; size: .; D: TRBD2; DNA: TGTGCCAGCTCACCACCGGGCGGGGGAGAAGAGACCCAGTACTTC; CDR3: CASSPPGGGEETQYF
V: TRBV19; J: TRBJ2-3; size: .; D: TRBD2; DNA: TGTGCCAGTAGTATAAGGGGACTAGCCGTAGATACGCAGTATTTT; CDR3: CASSIRGLAVDTQYF
V: TRBV2; J: TRBJ1-1; size: .; D: .; DNA: TGTGCCCTACGGAGGGAAGTGAGCACTGAAGCTTTCTTT; CDR3: CALRREVSTEAFF
V: TRBV19; J: TRBJ2-1; size: .; D: .; DNA: TGTGCCAGTAGTGCCGGGGAATTTTTTTACAATGAGCAGTTCTTC; CDR3: CASSAGEFFYNEQFF
V: TRBV19; J: TRBJ2-5; size: .; D: TRBD2; DNA: TGTGCCACTCGGACTAGCGGGGTCCAAGAGACCCAGTACTTC; CDR3: CATRTSGVQETQYF
V: TRBV24-1; J: TRBJ2-5; size: .; D: TRBD1; DNA: TGTGCCACCAGTGATCCGGGACAGGGGGCTGGAGAGACCCAGTACTTC; CDR3: CATSDPGQGAGETQYF
V: TRBV9; J: TRBJ2-1; size: .; D: TRBD1; DNA: TGTGCCAGCAGCGCAGGACAGGGGGTGCGATTTGGGTACAATGAGCAGTTCTTC; CDR3: CASSAGQGVRFGYNEQFF
V: TRBV4-1; J: TRBJ2-5; size: .; D: TRBD2; DNA: TGCGCCAGCAGCCAAGTTGACATGGGACTAGCGAAGACCCAGTACTTC; CDR3: CASSQVDMGLAKTQYF
V: TRBV19; J: TRBJ1-6; size: .; D: TRBD1; DNA: TGTGCCAGTAGTATTGGAGGGGGCGGAGGAAATTCACCCCTCCACTTT; CDR3: CASSIGGGGGNSPLHF
V: TRBV4-1; J: TRBJ2-7; size: .; D: .; DNA: TGCGCCAGCAGCCAGGATCCGGCCATCTTGGAGCGCGTCTCCTACGAGCAGTACTTC; CDR3: CASSQDPAILERVSYEQYF
V: TRBV5-4; J: TRBJ1-2; size: .; D: .; DNA: TGTGCCAGCAGCGAGGACAGCGGGGTCAGTGGCTACACCTTC; CDR3: CASSEDSGVSGYTF
V: TRBV7-9; J: TRBJ2-7; size: .; D: .; DNA: TGTGCCAGCAGCTTAGAAGCCAGGAAGAACGAGCAGTACTTC; CDR3: CASSLEARKNEQYF
V: TRBV5-1; J: TRBJ1-3; size: .; D: .; DNA: TGCGCCAGCAGCTTGGATGCGCCATACTCTGGAAACACCATATATTTT; CDR3: CASSLDAPYSGNTIYF
V: TRBV10-2; J: TRBJ2-3; size: .; D: TRBD2; DNA: TGCGCCAGCAGTGATATAGCGGGGGTGATTAGCACAGATACGCAGTATTTT; CDR3: CASSDIAGVISTDTQYF
V: TRBV23-1; J: TRBJ2-4; size: .; D: TRBD2; DNA: TGCGCCAGCAGTCAAGGCGCCGGGAGGCAAAACATTCAGTACTTC; CDR3: CASSQGAGRQNIQYF
V: TRBV24-1; J: TRBJ2-2; size: few; D: TRBD1; DNA: TGTGCCACCAGTGATTTGCAGGGGGACGGTTACACCGGGGAGCTGTTTTTT; CDR3: CATSDLQGDGYTGELFF
V: TRBV3-1/TRBV3-2; J: TRBJ2-1; size: .; D: TRBD2; DNA: TGTGCCAGCAGCTCGAAAGGACTAGCGGGATACTACAATGAGCAGTTCTTC; CDR3: CASSSKGLAGYYNEQFF
V: TRBV28; J: TRBJ1-3; size: .; D: TRBD1; DNA: TGTGCCAGCAGCCAACAGGGGGAAGCTGGAAACACCATATATTTT; CDR3: CASSQQGEAGNTIYF
V: TRBV5-4; J: TRBJ2-3; size: .; D: .; DNA: TGTGCCAGCAGCTCCCTAGGTGCAGATACGCAGTATTTT; CDR3: CASSSLGADTQYF
V: TRBV9; J: TRBJ2-3; size: .; D: .; DNA: TGTGCCAGCAGCCCACTTTGGAGGACCAGGCGACAGGGCACAGATACGCAGTATTTT; CDR3: CASSPLWRTRRQGTDTQYF
V: TRBV28; J: TRBJ1-1; size: .; D: .; DNA: TGTGCCAGCAGTTTGCTGAGGAACACTGAAGCTTTCTTT; CDR3: CASSLLRNTEAFF
V: TRBV2; J: TRBJ2-1; size: .; D: TRBD2; DNA: TGTGCCGGCTCCCCGGGACTAGCGGGAAGCCGACCTTACAATGAGCAGTTCTTC; CDR3: CAGSPGLAGSRPYNEQFF
V: TRBV18; J: TRBJ1-2; size: .; D: .; DNA: TGTGCCAGCTCACCCTCGGACAGCCGATTCTATGGCTACACCTTC; CDR3: CASSPSDSRFYGYTF
V: TRBV12-3/TRBV12-4; J: TRBJ2-7; size: .; D: .; DNA: TGTGCCAGCAGTTTAACAGTGTACGAGCAGTACTTC; CDR3: CASSLTVYEQYF
V: TRBV3-1/TRBV3-2; J: TRBJ1-2; size: .; D: .; DNA: TGTGCCAGCAGCCCCACGAGGGGAGGCTATGGCTACACCTTC; CDR3: CASSPTRGGYGYTF
V: TRBV21-1; J: TRBJ1-2; size: .; D: .; DNA: TGTGCCAGCAGCAAAGGCGACAGAGTACCCCCCTATGGCTACACCTTC; CDR3: CASSKGDRVPPYGYTF
V: TRBV11-2; J: TRBJ1-2; size: .; D: .; DNA: TGTGCCAGCAGCTTAGATACCCAGGGGCGAAAATATGGCTACACCTTC; CDR3: CASSLDTQGRKYGYTF
V: TRBV16; J: TRBJ2-5; size: .; D: TRBD2; DNA: TGTGCCAGCAGCCAAAGGACTAGCGACCAAGAGACCCAGTACTTC; CDR3: CASSQRTSDQETQYF
V: TRBV7-8; J: TRBJ2-2; size: .; D: TRBD1; DNA: TGTGGCCTACAGGGGACCGGGGAGCTGTTTTTT; CDR3: CGLQGTGELFF
V: TRBV3-1/TRBV3-2; J: TRBJ2-3; size: .; D: TRBD2; DNA: TGTGCCAGCAGTCTTACTAGCGGGAGAGGGACAGATACGCAGTATTTT; CDR3: CASSLTSGRGTDTQYF
V: TRBV30; J: TRBJ2-3; size: few; D: TRBD1; DNA: TGTGCCTGGAGTAAGGGGGCTAGGAGCACAGATACGCAGTATTTT; CDR3: CAWSKGARSTDTQYF
V: TRBV5-4; J: TRBJ2-2; size: .; D: .; DNA: TGTGCCAGCAGCGGCAACACCGGGGAGCTGTTTTTT; CDR3: CASSGNTGELFF
V: TRBV6-5; J: TRBJ2-3; size: .; D: TRBD2; DNA: TGTGCCAGCAGTTACGGGACTAGCGGAACAGATACGCAGTATTTT; CDR3: CASSYGTSGTDTQYF
V: TRBV25-1; J: TRBJ1-4; size: .; D: .; DNA: TGTGCCAGCAGTGATCCCGGGGTGGTGACTAATGAAAAACTGTTTTTT; CDR3: CASSDPGVVTNEKLFF
V: TRBV28; J: TRBJ1-2; size: .; D: TRBD1; DNA: TGTGCCAGCACCGGGGGGGACAGGGTGGTAGGCTACACCTTC; CDR3: CASTGGDRVVGYTF
V: TRBV6-5; J: TRBJ1-3; size: .; D: .; DNA: TGTGCCAGCATCCCCGTTACAGGTGGAAACACCATATATTTT; CDR3: CASIPVTGGNTIYF
V: TRBV3-1/TRBV3-2; J: TRBJ2-2; size: .; D: .; DNA: TGTGCCAGCAGCCAAGATCTGACTATCAACGGGGAGCTGTTTTTT; CDR3: CASSQDLTINGELFF